The next 9 T cell receptor beta chains were all read from a single sample in a study of human T cells and chemical hapten exposure. TCRdb processed the RACE reads anew with MiXCR; each CDR3 protein has one entry. The repertoire consists of about 84,000 distinct CDR3 sequences, with about 10% occurring once and the leading ten covering 4.5% to 5%. As to time point: patch test 2, 6 weeks after DPC sensitization. Stated treatment: therapeutic diphenylcyclopropenone sensitization with weekly scalp DPC. Specimen: whole blood, collected in connection with sensitization to the hapten diphenylcyclopropenone (DPC). All receptors come from a woman aged 45-60 years with alopecia areata. Some clones in this sample may be carry-over from other donors' samples.

The chain has TRBV7-2 and TRBJ2-2; no definite D call. Trimming left V 4 bases short and J 3 bases short, with 9 bases between. CDR3 length equals 14 residues. In germline, CDR1 is SGHTA, CDR2 FQGNSA. CDR3 loop: CASSYVLDTGELFF. The DNA of the CDR3 is TGTGCCAGCAGCTACGTCTTGGACACCGGGGAGCTGTTTTTT.

This clonotype was recorded many times. J is TRBJ2-4 and V is TRBV15; D remains unclear. This CDR3 contains 14 residues. CDR1 is LNHNV and CDR2 is YYDKDF in the germline V gene (reference sequence). The V gene lost 5 bases and the J gene lost 12 bases, with 20 bases spanning the gap. CDR3 sequence: CATSLDTHRSPQYF. DNA for the CDR3: TGTGCCACCAGCCTAGATACCCACCGGTCCCCTCAGTACTTC. Combining the CDR3 with reference TRBV15 and TRBJ2-4 gives the whole variable domain DAMVIQNPRYQVTQFGKPVTLSCSQTLNHNVMYWYQQKSSQAPKLLFHYYDKDFNNEADTPDNFQSRRPNTSFCFLDIRSPGLGDTAMYLCATSLDTHRSPQYFGAGTRLSVL.

This clonotype came up many times. The gene calls are TRBV29-1 and TRBJ2-3; no firm D call. V was clipped by 5 bases and J by 3 bases, with 9 bases between them. Germline V gene data show CDR1 as SQVTM and CDR2 as ANQGSEA. This CDR3 comprises 12 residues. The CDR3, as DNA: TGCAGCGTTTATTGGGGAACAGATACGCAGTATTTT. Translation gives CSVYWGTDTQYF.

The rearrangement joins TRBV7-9 to TRBJ2-5; 7 nucleotides agree with TRBD1. CDR3 length equals 13 residues. Germline V gene data show CDR1 as SEHNR and CDR2 as FQNEAQ (reference sequence). V was pared by 5 bases and J by 5 bases, with 5 bases of the junction left unmatched. The CDR3 DNA reads as TGTGCCAGCAGCCTACAGGGGTATGAGACCCAGTACTTC. As protein: CASSLQGYETQYF.

This sequence joins TRBV7-9 and TRBJ2-2, with 9 bases identical to TRBD1. Germline CDR1 is SEHNR and CDR2 is FQNEAQ (reference sequence). J was trimmed by 3 bases and V by 5 bases; bases with no gene match: 10. The CDR3 spans 17 residues. CDR3 bases: TGTGCCAGCAGCCAACTGAGGACAGGGGTCTACACCGGGGAGCTGTTTTTT. Translation gives CASSQLRTGVYTGELFF. Full variable domain (outside the CDR3, taken from reference TRBV7-9 and TRBJ2-2): DTGVSQNPRHKITKRGQNVTFRCDPISEHNRLYWYRQTLGQGPEFLTYFQNEAQLEKSRLLSDRFSAERPKGSFSTLEIQRTEQGDSAMYLCASSQLRTGVYTGELFFGEGSRLTVL.

The CDR3 loop is CSGANRAGYGYTF. In nucleotides, the CDR3 is TGCAGCGGTGCAAACAGGGCTGGGTATGGCTACACCTTC. V gene TRBV29-1 combines with J gene TRBJ1-2; D is perhaps TRBD1 (6 bases). CDR3 length: 13 residues. In germline, CDR1 is SQVTM, CDR2 ANQGSEA. V lost 7 bases to trimming and J lost 5 bases, with 17 bases between them.

This clonotype occurred a few times. The chain employs TRBV27 and TRBJ2-3; 8 bases fit TRBD2. Germline V gene data show CDR1 as MNHEY and CDR2 as SMNVEV (reference sequence). The V segment lost 7 bases and the J segment 3 bases; nucleotides outside the gene matches: 18. This CDR3 has 18 residues. The CDR3 nucleotides are TGTGCCAGCACCCGCAGTAGGGGGAGCGGGAGTTTGACAGATACGCAGTATTTT. Encoded protein: CASTRSRGSGSLTDTQYF.

This clonotype was counted ten times or more. The V call is TRBV11-3, the J call TRBJ2-1, with TRBD1 matching 10 bases. This CDR3 contains 14 residues. Trimming took 3 bases from V and 8 from J; bases not matched to a gene: 4. CDR1 is SGHNT, CDR2 YENEEA, per germline. CDR3 nucleotide sequence: TGTGCCAGCAGCTTCCGGGACAGGGGACATGAGCAGTTCTTC. It translates to CASSFRDRGHEQFF.

In regard to this clonotype: A much larger clone sits a single nucleotide away, making a read error possible. The genes are TRBV7-9 and TRBJ2-2; D uncertain. Germline V CDR1 and CDR2: SEHNR, FQNEAQ (reference sequence). The CDR3 consists of 18 residues. The CDR3 DNA sequence: TGTGCCAGCAGTTTTTTGTTGCACAGTAAGGCGAACACCAGGGAGCTGTTTTTT. It translates to CASSFLLHSKANTRELFF.